This T cell receptor (beta chain) derives from a study of CD8 T cells in ankylosing spondylitis. Findings of the study overall: A TCR beta motif of under ten highly homologous variants appeared characteristic of ankylosing spondylitis blood.

This clonotype was observed once. What it recognizes is unknown. TCRdb re-analysed the 5' RACE reads in MiXCR, keeping a single row per CDR3 protein. This table has fewer than 500,000 distinct CDR3 sequences, 20% to 30% appearing once. Material: blood, either unsorted or a sorted T cell fraction (not recorded which). This TCR derives from a male donor with ankylosing spondylitis.

CDR3 bases: TGTGCCAGTACTGGCAGAACTAGCACAGATACGCAGTATTTT. It encodes CASTGRTSTDTQYF. The chain has TRBV19 and TRBJ2-3, with unresolved D. The V gene's germline CDR1 is LNHDA and CDR2 SQIVND (reference sequence). V was pared by 7 bases and J by 0 bases, with 11 bases between. CDR3 size: 14 residues.